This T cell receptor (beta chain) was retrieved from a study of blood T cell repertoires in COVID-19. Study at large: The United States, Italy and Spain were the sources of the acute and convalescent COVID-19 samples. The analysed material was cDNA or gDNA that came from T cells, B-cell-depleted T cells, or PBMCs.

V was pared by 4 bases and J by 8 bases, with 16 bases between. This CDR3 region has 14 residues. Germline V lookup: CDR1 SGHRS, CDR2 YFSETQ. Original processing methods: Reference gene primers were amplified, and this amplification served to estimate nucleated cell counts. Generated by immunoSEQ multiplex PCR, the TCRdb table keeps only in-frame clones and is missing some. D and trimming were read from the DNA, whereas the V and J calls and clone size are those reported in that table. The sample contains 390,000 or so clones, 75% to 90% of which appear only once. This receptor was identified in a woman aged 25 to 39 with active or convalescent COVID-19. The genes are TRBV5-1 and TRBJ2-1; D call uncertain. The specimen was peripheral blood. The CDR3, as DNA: TGCGCCAGCAGCCCCGACGACAATCAGGATGAGCAGTTCTTC. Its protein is CASSPDDNQDEQFF.